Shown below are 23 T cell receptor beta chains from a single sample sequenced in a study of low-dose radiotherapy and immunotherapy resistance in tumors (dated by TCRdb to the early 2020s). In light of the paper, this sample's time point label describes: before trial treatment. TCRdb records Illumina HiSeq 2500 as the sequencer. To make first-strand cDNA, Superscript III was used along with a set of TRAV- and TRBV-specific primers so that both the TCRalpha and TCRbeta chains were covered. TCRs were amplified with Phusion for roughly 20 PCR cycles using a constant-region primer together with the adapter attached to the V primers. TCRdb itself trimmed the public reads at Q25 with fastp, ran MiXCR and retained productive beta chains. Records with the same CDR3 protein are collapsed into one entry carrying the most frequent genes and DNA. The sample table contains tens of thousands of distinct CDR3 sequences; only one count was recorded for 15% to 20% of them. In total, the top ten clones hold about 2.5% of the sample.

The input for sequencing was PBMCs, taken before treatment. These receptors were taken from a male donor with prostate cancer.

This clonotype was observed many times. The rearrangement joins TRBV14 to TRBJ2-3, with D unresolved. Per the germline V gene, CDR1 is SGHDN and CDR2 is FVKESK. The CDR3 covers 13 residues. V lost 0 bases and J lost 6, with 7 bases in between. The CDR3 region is CASSQDHGDTQYF. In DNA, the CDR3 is TGTGCCAGCAGCCAAGATCATGGGGATACGCAGTATTTT. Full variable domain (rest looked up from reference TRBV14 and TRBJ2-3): EAGVTQFPSHSVIEKGQTVTLRCDPISGHDNLYWYRRVMGKEIKFLLHFVKESKQDESGMPNNRFLAERTGGTYSTLKVQPAELEDSGVYFCASSQDHGDTQYFGPGTRLTVL.

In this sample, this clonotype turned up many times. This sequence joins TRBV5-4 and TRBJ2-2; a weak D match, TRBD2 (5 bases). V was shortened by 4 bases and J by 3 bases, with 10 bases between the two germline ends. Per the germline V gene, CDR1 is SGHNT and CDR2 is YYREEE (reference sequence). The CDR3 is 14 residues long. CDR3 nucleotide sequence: TGTGCCAGCAGCGTAACTAGGGACACCGGGGAGCTGTTTTTT. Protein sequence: CASSVTRDTGELFF.

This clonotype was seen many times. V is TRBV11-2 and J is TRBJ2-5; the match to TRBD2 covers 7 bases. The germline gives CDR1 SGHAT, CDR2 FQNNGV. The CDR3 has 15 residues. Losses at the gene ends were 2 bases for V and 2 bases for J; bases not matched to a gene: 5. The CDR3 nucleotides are TGTGCCAGCAGCTTAAATAGCGGGTTTCAAGAGACCCAGTACTTC. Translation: CASSLNSGFQETQYF.

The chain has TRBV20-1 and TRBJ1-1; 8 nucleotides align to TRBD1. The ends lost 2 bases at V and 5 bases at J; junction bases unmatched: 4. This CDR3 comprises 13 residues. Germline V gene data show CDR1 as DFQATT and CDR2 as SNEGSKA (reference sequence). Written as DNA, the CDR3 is TGCAGTGCTAGAATGACAGGGGAAACTGAAGCTTTCTTT. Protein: CSARMTGETEAFF.

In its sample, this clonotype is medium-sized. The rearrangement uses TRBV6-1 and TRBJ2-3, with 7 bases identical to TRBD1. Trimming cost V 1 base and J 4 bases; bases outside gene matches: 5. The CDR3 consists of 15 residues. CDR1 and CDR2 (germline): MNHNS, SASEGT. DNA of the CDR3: TGTGCCAGCAGTGAAGGGGACAGTGGGCCAGATACGCAGTATTTT. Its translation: CASSEGDSGPDTQYF.

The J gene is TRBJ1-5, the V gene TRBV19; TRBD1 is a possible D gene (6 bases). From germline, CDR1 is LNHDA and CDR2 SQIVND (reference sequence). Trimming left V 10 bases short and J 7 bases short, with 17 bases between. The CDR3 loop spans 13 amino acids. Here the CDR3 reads CATARGARQPQHF. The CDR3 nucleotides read TGTGCCACCGCGAGGGGGGCAAGGCAGCCCCAGCATTTT.

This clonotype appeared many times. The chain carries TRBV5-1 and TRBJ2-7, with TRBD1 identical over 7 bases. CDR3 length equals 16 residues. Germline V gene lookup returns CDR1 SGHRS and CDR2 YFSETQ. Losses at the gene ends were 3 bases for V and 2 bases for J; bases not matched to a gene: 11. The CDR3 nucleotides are TGCGCCAGCAGCTCCGGGTTGACAGGGATCACCTACGAGCAGTACTTC. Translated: CASSSGLTGITYEQYF.

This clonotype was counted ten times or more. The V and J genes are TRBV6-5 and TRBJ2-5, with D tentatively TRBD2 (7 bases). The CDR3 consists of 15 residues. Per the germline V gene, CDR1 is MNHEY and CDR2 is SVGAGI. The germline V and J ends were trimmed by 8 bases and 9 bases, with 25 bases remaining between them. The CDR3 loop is CASSPPPGWRGPQYF. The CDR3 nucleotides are TGTGCCAGCTCTCCTCCTCCTGGGTGGCGGGGGCCCCAGTACTTC.

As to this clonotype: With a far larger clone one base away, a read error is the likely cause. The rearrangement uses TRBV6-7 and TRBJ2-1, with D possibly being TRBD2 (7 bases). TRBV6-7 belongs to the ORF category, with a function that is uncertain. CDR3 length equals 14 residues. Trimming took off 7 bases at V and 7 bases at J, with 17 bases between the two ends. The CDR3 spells CASNAGAPTNEQFF. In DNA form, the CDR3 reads TGTGCCAGCAATGCGGGGGCCCCGACTAATGAGCAGTTCTTC.

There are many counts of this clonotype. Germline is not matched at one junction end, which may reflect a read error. The CDR3 protein is CSVAAGGETRDF. The CDR3 nucleotides are TGCAGCGTCGCCGCCGGGGGAGAGACCCGCGACTTC. The V gene is TRBV29-1, the J gene TRBJ2-5; TRBD2 might be the D (6 bases). The CDR3 has 12 amino acids. CDR1 and CDR2 from the germline V gene are SQVTM and ANQGSEA.

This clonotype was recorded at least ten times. For the CDR3, the DNA is TGTGCCAGCAGCCCAATGACTAGTGGGGAATGGGTAGAGACCCAGTACTTC. Encoded protein: CASSPMTSGEWVETQYF. V and J are TRBV3-1 and TRBJ2-5, with TRBD2 as a possible D gene (6 bases). The CDR3 runs to 17 residues. The germline V gene has CDR1 LGHDT and CDR2 YNNKEL (reference sequence). V was cut by 4 bases and J by 4 bases, with 22 bases left in between.

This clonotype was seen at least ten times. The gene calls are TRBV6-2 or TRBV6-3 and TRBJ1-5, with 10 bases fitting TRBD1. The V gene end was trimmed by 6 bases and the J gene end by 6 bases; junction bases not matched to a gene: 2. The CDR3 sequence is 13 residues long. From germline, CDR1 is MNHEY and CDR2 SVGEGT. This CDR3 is CASRDRGTQPQHF. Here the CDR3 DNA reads TGTGCCAGCAGGGACAGGGGGACTCAGCCCCAGCATTTT.

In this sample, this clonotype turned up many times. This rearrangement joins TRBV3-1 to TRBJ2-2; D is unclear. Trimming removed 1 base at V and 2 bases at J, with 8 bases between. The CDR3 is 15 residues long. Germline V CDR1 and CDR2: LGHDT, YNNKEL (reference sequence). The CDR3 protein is CASSQVGVNTGELFF. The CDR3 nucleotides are TGTGCCAGCAGCCAAGTAGGCGTTAACACCGGGGAGCTGTTTTTT.

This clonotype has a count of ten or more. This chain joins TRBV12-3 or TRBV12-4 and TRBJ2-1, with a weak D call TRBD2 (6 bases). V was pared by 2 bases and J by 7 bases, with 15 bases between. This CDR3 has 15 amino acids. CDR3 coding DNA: TGTGCCAGCAGTTTAAGCGGGCTAGCTCCAAATGAGCAGTTCTTC. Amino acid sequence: CASSLSGLAPNEQFF.

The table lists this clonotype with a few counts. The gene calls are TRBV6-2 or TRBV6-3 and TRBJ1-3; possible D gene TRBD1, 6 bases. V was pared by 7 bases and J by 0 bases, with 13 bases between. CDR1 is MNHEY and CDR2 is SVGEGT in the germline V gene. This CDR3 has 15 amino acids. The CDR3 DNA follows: TGTGCCAGCAAGGCGGGACATAGCTCTGGAAACACCATATATTTT. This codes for CASKAGHSSGNTIYF.

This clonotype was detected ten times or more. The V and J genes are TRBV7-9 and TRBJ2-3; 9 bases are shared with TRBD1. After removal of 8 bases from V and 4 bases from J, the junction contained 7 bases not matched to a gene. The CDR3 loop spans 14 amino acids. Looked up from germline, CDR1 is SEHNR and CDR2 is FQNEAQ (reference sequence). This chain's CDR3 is CASRTGGISDTQYF. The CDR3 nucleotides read TGTGCCAGCCGTACAGGGGGCATATCAGATACGCAGTATTTT.

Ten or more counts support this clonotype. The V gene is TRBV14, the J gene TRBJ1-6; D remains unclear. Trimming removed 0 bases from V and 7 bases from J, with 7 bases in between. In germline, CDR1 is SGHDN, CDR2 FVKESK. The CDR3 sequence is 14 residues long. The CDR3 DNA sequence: TGTGCCAGCAGCCAAGAATTTTCCAATTCACCCCTCCACTTT. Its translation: CASSQEFSNSPLHF.

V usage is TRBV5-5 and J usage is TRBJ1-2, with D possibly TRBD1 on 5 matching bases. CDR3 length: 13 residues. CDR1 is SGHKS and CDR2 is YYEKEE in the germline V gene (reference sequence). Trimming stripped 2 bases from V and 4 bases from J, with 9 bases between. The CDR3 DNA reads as TGTGCCAGCAGCTTCGACAGAATCTATGGCTACACCTTC. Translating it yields CASSFDRIYGYTF.

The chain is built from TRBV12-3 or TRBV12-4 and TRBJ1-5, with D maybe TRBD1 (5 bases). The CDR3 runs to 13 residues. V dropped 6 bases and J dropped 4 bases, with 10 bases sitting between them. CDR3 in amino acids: CASRLTVNQPQHF. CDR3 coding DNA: TGTGCCAGCAGACTGACAGTGAATCAGCCCCAGCATTTT.

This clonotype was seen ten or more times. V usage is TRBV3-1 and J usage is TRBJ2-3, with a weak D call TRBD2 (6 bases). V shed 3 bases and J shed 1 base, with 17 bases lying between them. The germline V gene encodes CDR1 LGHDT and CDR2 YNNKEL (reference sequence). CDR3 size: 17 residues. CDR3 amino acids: CASSQGTGTRGTDTQYF. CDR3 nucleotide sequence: TGTGCCAGCAGCCAGGGGACCGGGACTCGTGGCACAGATACGCAGTATTTT.

The CDR3 here is CASSLNPGPGQPQHF. DNA of the CDR3: TGTGCCAGCAGCTTAAATCCCGGCCCTGGTCAGCCCCAGCATTTT. The chain links TRBV11-2 to TRBJ1-5; D not certain. The V and J ends lost 2 bases and 6 bases respectively, with 14 bases between them. CDR3 length equals 15 residues. Germline values: CDR1 SGHAT, CDR2 FQNNGV.

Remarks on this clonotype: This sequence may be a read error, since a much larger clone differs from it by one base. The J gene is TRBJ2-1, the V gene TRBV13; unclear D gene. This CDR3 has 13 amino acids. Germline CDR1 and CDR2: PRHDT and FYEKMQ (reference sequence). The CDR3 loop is CPSSFSGPGEQFF. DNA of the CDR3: TGTCCCAGCAGCTTCTCCGGCCCCGGTGAGCAGTTCTTC.

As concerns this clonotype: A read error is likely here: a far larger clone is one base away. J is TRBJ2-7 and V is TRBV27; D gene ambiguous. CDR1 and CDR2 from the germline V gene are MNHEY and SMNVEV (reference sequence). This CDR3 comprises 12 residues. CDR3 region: CATSTYGNEQYF. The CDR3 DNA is TGTGCCACCAGTACCTACGGCAATGAGCAGTACTTC.